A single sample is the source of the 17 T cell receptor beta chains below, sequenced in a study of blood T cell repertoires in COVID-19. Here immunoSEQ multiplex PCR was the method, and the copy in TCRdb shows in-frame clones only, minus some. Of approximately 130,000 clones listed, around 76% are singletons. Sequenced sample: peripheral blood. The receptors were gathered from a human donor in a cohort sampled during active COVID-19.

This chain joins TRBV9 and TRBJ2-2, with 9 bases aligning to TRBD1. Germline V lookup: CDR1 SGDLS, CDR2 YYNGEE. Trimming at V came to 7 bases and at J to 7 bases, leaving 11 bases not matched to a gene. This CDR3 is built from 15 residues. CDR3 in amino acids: CASSTGDRESGELFF. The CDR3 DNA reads TGTGCCAGCTCCACGGGGGACAGGGAAAGCGGGGAGCTGTTTTTT.

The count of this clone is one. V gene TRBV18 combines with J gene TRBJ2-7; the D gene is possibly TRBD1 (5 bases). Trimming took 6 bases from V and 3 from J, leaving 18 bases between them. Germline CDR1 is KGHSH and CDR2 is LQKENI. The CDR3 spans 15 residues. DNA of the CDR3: TGTGCCAGCTCGGCTACCGGACACGTGTTCTACGAGCAGTACTTC. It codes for CASSATGHVFYEQYF.

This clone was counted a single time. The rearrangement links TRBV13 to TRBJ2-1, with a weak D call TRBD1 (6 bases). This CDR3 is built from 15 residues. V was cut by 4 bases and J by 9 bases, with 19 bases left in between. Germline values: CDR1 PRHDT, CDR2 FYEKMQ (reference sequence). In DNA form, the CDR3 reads TGTGCCAGCAGCTCCCAACTACAGGGCTTAAGTGAGCAGTTCTTC. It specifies CASSSQLQGLSEQFF.

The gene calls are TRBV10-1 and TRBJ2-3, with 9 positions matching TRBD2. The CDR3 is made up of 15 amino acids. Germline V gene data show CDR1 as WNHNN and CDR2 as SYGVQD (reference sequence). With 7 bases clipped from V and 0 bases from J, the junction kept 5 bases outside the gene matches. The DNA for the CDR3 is TGCGCCAGCAAGTATGGACTAGCGAGCACAGATACGCAGTATTTT. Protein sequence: CASKYGLASTDTQYF.

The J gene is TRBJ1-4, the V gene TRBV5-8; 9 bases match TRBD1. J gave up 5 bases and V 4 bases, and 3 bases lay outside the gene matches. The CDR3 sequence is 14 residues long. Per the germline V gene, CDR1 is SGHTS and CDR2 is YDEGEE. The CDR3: CASSNGQGNEKLFF. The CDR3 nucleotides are TGTGCCAGCAGCAACGGACAGGGGAATGAAAAACTGTTTTTT.

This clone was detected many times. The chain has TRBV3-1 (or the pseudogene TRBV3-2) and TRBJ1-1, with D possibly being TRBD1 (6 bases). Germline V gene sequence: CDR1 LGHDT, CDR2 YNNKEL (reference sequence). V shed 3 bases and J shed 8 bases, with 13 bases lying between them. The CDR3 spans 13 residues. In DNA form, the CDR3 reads TGTGCCAGCAGCCATAGGGGGGGCCTGGAAGCTTTCTTT. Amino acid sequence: CASSHRGGLEAFF.

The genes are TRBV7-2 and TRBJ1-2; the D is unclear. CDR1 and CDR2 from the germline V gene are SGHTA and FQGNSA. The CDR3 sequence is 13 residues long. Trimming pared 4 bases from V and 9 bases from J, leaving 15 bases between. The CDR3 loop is CASSSGGMGSYTF. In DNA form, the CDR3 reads TGTGCCAGCAGCTCGGGAGGCATGGGGAGCTACACCTTC.

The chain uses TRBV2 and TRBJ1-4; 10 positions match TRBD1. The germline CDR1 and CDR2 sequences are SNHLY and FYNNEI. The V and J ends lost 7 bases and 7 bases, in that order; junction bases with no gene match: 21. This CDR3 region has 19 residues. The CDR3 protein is CASTLNPGTGVDDFEKLFF. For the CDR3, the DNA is TGTGCCAGCACCCTTAACCCCGGGACAGGGGTCGATGATTTTGAAAAACTGTTTTTT.

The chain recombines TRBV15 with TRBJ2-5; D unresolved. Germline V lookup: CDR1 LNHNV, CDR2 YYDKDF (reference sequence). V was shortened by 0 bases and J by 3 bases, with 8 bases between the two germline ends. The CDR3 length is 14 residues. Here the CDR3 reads CATSRDQLEETQYF. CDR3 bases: TGTGCCACCAGCAGAGATCAACTGGAAGAGACCCAGTACTTC.

This chain's CDR3 is CASRRGVSDTQYF. The CDR3 DNA reads TGTGCCAGCCGGCGGGGGGTATCAGATACGCAGTATTTT. V gene TRBV25-1 combines with J gene TRBJ2-3; 8 nucleotides align to TRBD2. The V segment lost 8 bases and the J segment 4 bases; nucleotides outside the gene matches: 5. Germline CDR1 is MGHDK and CDR2 is SYGVNS. This CDR3 has 13 amino acids.

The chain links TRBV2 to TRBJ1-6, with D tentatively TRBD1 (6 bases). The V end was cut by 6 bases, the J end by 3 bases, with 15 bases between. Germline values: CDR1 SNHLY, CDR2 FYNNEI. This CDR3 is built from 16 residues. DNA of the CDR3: TGTGCCAGCAGGGGCGGGGGCGCAAGCTATAATTCACCCCTCCACTTT. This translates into CASRGGGASYNSPLHF.

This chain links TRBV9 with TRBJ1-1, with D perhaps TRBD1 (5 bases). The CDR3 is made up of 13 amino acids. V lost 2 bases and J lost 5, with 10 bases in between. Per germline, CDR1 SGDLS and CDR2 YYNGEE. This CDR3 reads CASSVSGKTEAFF. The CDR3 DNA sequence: TGTGCCAGCAGCGTTTCAGGGAAAACTGAAGCTTTCTTT. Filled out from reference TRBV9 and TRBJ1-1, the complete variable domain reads DSGVTQTPKHLITATGQRVTLRCSPRSGDLSVYWYQQSLDQGLQFLIQYYNGEERAKGNILERFSAQQFPDLHSELNLSSLELGDSALYFCASSVSGKTEAFFGQGTRLTVV.

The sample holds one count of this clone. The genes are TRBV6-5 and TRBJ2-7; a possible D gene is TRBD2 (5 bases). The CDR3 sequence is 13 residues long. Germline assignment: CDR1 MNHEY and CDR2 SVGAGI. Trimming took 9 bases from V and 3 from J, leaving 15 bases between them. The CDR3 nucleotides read TGTGCCAGTGGACCCGGAGGCATCTACGAGCAGTACTTC. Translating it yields CASGPGGIYEQYF.

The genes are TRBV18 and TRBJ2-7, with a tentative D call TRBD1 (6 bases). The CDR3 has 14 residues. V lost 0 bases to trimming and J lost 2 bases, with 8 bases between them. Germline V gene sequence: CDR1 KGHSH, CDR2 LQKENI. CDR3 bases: TGTGCCAGCTCACCACCGCCAGGGGCCTACGAGCAGTACTTC. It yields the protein CASSPPPGAYEQYF.

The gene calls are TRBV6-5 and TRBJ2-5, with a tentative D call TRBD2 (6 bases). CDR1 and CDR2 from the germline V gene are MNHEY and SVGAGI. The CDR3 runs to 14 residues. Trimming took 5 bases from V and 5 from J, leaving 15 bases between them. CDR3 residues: CASSPGGRWETQYF. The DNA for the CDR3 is TGTGCCAGCAGTCCCGGGGGACGGTGGGAGACCCAGTACTTC.

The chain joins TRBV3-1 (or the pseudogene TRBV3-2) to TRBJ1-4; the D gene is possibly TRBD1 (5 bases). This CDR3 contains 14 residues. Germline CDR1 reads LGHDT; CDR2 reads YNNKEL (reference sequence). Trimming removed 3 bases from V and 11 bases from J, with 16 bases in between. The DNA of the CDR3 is TGTGCCAGCAGCCAGAGGGCGGCGGAGGGGAAACTGTTTTTT. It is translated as CASSQRAAEGKLFF.

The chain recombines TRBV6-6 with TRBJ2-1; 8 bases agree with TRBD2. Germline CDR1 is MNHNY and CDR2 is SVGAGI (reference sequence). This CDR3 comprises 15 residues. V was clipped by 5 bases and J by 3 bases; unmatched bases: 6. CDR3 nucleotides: TGTGCCAGCAGTAAAGGTCGGGGGGGCTACAATGAGCAGTTCTTC. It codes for CASSKGRGGYNEQFF.